The 27 T cell receptor beta chains below all came from one sample that was sequenced in a study of blood T cell repertoires in COVID-19. TCRdb's table, derived via immunoSEQ multiplex PCR, lists solely in-frame clones and lacks some. The table shows some 400,000 clones, with 90% occurring only once. Sequencing input: peripheral blood. Receptors originate from a man aged 18 to 29 with active or convalescent COVID-19.

V and J are TRBV9 and TRBJ2-1, with D tentatively TRBD2 (6 bases). Germline lookup yields CDR1 SGDLS and CDR2 YYNGEE. The CDR3 sequence is 13 residues long. The germline V and J ends were trimmed by 3 bases and 6 bases, with 10 bases remaining between them. The CDR3 bases are TGTGCCAGCAGCGATGGGACTCCCAATGAGCAGTTCTTC. It yields the protein CASSDGTPNEQFF.

This chain links TRBV2 with TRBJ1-6; D is undetermined. Trimming pared 6 bases from V and 3 bases from J, leaving 6 bases between. Germline lookup yields CDR1 SNHLY and CDR2 FYNNEI. The length of the CDR3 is 13 residues. The CDR3 DNA follows: TGTGCCAGCAGCACGGGCTATAATTCACCCCTCCACTTT. This encodes CASSTGYNSPLHF.

This rearrangement joins TRBV28 to TRBJ2-7; D is undetermined. With 6 bases removed from V and 3 bases from J, the gap between germline ends came to 6 bases. This CDR3 contains 11 residues. Looked up from germline, CDR1 is MDHEN and CDR2 is SYDVKM. CDR3 residues: CASRLHYEQYF. The CDR3 DNA reads TGTGCCAGCAGACTACACTACGAGCAGTACTTC.

This sequence joins TRBV24-1 and TRBJ2-1, with D possibly matching TRBD1 (5 bases). CDR3 length: 13 amino acids. From germline, CDR1 is KGHDR and CDR2 SFDVKD. V lost 5 bases to trimming and J lost 9 bases, with 13 bases between them. The chain's CDR3 is CATSGIQGSEQFF. CDR3 coding DNA: TGTGCCACCAGTGGGATCCAGGGATCTGAGCAGTTCTTC.

The chain combines TRBV14 with TRBJ2-5; D unclear. Per germline, CDR1 SGHDN and CDR2 FVKESK. CDR3 length: 14 amino acids. Deletions cut 7 bases from V and 0 bases from J, with 12 bases between. The CDR3 nucleotides read TGTGCCAGCACCTTTACACAGAACCAAGAGACCCAGTACTTC. Translating gives CASTFTQNQETQYF.

The gene calls are TRBV5-4 and TRBJ2-5, with a possible D match to TRBD2 (6 bases). The CDR3 covers 15 residues. Germline CDR1 reads SGHNT; CDR2 reads YYREEE (reference sequence). V lost 0 bases and J lost 3, with 12 bases in between. The CDR3 DNA reads TGTGCCAGCAGCTTGGCAATAGCGGAAAAAGAGACCCAGTACTTC. Translating it yields CASSLAIAEKETQYF.

The chain carries TRBV6-6 and TRBJ2-7; TRBD2 agrees at 7 bases. Germline loops: CDR1 MNHNY, CDR2 SVGAGI (reference sequence). V lost 10 bases, J lost 1 base, and 10 bases stayed unmatched. CDR3 length: 14 residues. In DNA, the CDR3 is TGTGCCACCGGGGGGACGGGCAAATCCTACGAGCAGTACTTC. Amino acid sequence: CATGGTGKSYEQYF.

J is TRBJ1-2 and V is TRBV10-3, with 8 bases identical to TRBD1. CDR1 and CDR2 from the germline V gene are ENHRY and SYGVKD. The J segment lost 5 bases and the V segment lost 0 bases, leaving 8 bases of the junction unmatched. The CDR3 totals 16 residues. The CDR3 protein is CAISESTGEARYGYTF. CDR3 nucleotides: TGTGCCATCAGTGAGTCGACAGGGGAGGCCCGATATGGCTACACCTTC.

The chain combines TRBV7-9 with TRBJ2-1; TRBD2 might be the D (5 bases). CDR1 and CDR2 from the germline V gene are SEHNR and FQNEAQ (reference sequence). The V end was cut by 1 base, the J end by 2 bases, with 12 bases between. This CDR3 is 16 amino acids long. CDR3 residues: CASSLERVLTYNEQFF. CDR3 sequence (DNA): TGTGCCAGCAGCTTAGAGAGGGTATTGACCTACAATGAGCAGTTCTTC.

This chain joins TRBV7-2 and TRBJ2-7; the match to TRBD1 covers 8 bases. Germline trimming cut 5 bases from V and 0 bases from J; bases unmatched to any gene: 9. This CDR3 region has 16 residues. Germline CDR1 SGHTA, CDR2 FQGNSA. CDR3 sequence (DNA): TGTGCCAGCAGCCAAGGGACAGGACTAAGCTCCTACGAGCAGTACTTC. Translated: CASSQGTGLSSYEQYF.

On this clone itself: Other DNA sequences in this sample translate to the same CDR3. The chain links TRBV7-2 to TRBJ2-1; the D gene is possibly TRBD2 (5 bases). Germline lookup yields CDR1 SGHTA and CDR2 FQGNSA. Trimming took 1 base from V and 5 from J, leaving 6 bases between them. The CDR3 covers 13 residues. The CDR3 is CASSLVGDNEQFF. CDR3 in DNA: TGTGCCAGCAGCTTAGTCGGGGACAATGAGCAGTTCTTC.

The chain links TRBV27 to TRBJ2-3, with 9 bases that match TRBD2. The length of the CDR3 is 14 residues. J gave up 3 bases and V 5 bases, and 3 bases lay outside the gene matches. Germline CDR1 MNHEY, CDR2 SMNVEV (reference sequence). The CDR3 sequence is CASSILAGTDTQYF. CDR3 DNA sequence: TGTGCCAGCAGTATTCTAGCGGGGACAGATACGCAGTATTTT.

The chain combines TRBV29-1 with TRBJ1-5; 10 nucleotides agree with TRBD1. Trimming cost V 6 bases and J 5 bases; bases outside gene matches: 7. The CDR3 covers 14 residues. Germline V gene lookup returns CDR1 SQVTM and CDR2 ANQGSEA. As DNA, the CDR3 is TGCAGCGTCACGACAGGGGGCGCGGATCAGCCCCAGCATTTT. It encodes CSVTTGGADQPQHF.

The chain uses TRBV21-1 and TRBJ2-5; the table's D call, TRBD2, has no DNA check behind it. TRBV21-1 is labeled a pseudogene. This CDR3 region has 14 residues. The CDR3 is CASSKVVGRETQYF. CDR3 DNA sequence: TGTGCCAGCAGCAAAGTCGTAGGGAGAGAGACCCAGTACTTC.

The rearrangement uses TRBV9 and TRBJ2-1; the D gene is possibly TRBD2 (6 bases). CDR3 length: 13 amino acids. Germline V gene lookup returns CDR1 SGDLS and CDR2 YYNGEE. Trimming cost V 2 bases and J 8 bases, with 11 bases left between them. The CDR3 coding sequence is TGTGCCAGCAGCGTCGGGGGATGGGATGAGCAGTTCTTC. Amino acid sequence: CASSVGGWDEQFF.

V is TRBV2 and J is TRBJ2-2; 7 bases match TRBD1. Germline CDR1 and CDR2: SNHLY and FYNNEI. This CDR3 spans 13 amino acids. The V segment lost 7 bases and the J segment 4 bases; nucleotides outside the gene matches: 3. The CDR3 here is CASTPGGTGELFF. The DNA of the CDR3 is TGTGCCAGCACCCCAGGGGGCACCGGGGAGCTGTTTTTT.

The chain has TRBV6-2 or TRBV6-3 and TRBJ1-6, with D unclear. The V and J ends lost 3 bases and 0 bases respectively, with 6 bases between them. This CDR3 contains 15 residues. Looked up from germline, CDR1 is MNHEY and CDR2 is SVGEGT. As DNA, the CDR3 is TGTGCCAGCAGTTATTTCAGCTCCTATAATTCACCCCTCCACTTT. The encoded protein is CASSYFSSYNSPLHF.

The rearrangement links TRBV2 to TRBJ1-4; 7 nucleotides line up with TRBD1. The CDR3 is 13 amino acids. Germline V gene data show CDR1 as SNHLY and CDR2 as FYNNEI. The J segment lost 8 bases and the V segment lost 6 bases, leaving 6 bases of the junction unmatched. The CDR3: CASRATGSEKLFF. DNA for the CDR3: TGTGCCAGCAGGGCGACAGGGAGCGAAAAACTGTTTTTT. Full variable domain (rest looked up from reference TRBV2 and TRBJ1-4): EPEVTQTPSHQVTQMGQEVILRCVPISNHLYFYWYRQILGQKVEFLVSFYNNEISEKSEIFDDQFSVERPDGSNFTLKIRSTKLEDSAMYFCASRATGSEKLFFGSGTQLSVL.

In nucleotides, the CDR3 is TGCGCCAGCCTTCGACAGGAGAACACTGAAGCTTTCTTT. Translation gives CASLRQENTEAFF. This rearrangement joins TRBV4-3 to TRBJ1-1; weak D call: TRBD1 (6 bases). The germline V gene has CDR1 LGHNA and CDR2 YSLEER. The CDR3 runs to 13 residues. Trimming removed 8 bases from V and 1 base from J, with 11 bases in between.

The V gene is TRBV4-3, the J gene TRBJ1-4; D remains ambiguous. The CDR3 length is 13 residues. The V gene's germline CDR1 is LGHNA and CDR2 YSLEER. Deletions cut 0 bases from V and 4 bases from J, with 3 bases between. CDR3 DNA: TGCGCCAGCAGCCAAGACTATAATGAAAAACTGTTTTTT. Protein product: CASSQDYNEKLFF.

The chain uses TRBV7-3 and TRBJ2-1; 10 bases line up with TRBD2. With 4 bases clipped from V and 0 bases from J, the junction kept 3 bases outside the gene matches. The CDR3 spans 16 residues. CDR1 and CDR2 from the germline V gene are SGHTA and FQGTGA. Here the CDR3 reads CASSYLAGVSYNEQFF. CDR3 DNA sequence: TGTGCCAGCAGCTATCTAGCGGGAGTCTCCTACAATGAGCAGTTCTTC.

J is TRBJ2-3 and V is TRBV11-2; 13 bases are shared with TRBD2. The length of the CDR3 is 15 residues. The germline CDR1 and CDR2 sequences are SGHAT and FQNNGV. Losses at the gene ends were 5 bases for V and 6 bases for J; bases not matched to a gene: 5. In nucleotides, the CDR3 is TGTGCCAGCAGCCCAGGACTAGCGGGAGTTGATACGCAGTATTTT. This encodes CASSPGLAGVDTQYF.

The chain recombines TRBV25-1 with TRBJ1-2; the D gene is possibly TRBD1 (6 bases). Germline V gene sequence: CDR1 MGHDK, CDR2 SYGVNS. The V and J ends lost 6 bases and 14 bases respectively, with 16 bases between them. The CDR3 totals 11 residues. CDR3 region: CASSFTGPLTF. As DNA, the CDR3 is TGTGCCAGCAGCTTCACAGGGCCCTTGACCTTC.

The chain carries TRBV2 and TRBJ1-4; 7 bases fit TRBD1. The CDR3 has 16 residues. V shed 6 bases and J 2 bases; nucleotides not matched to a gene: 9. CDR1 SNHLY and CDR2 FYNNEI come from the germline V gene. CDR3 sequence: CASSPDRVATNEKLFF. CDR3 DNA: TGTGCCAGCAGCCCCGACAGGGTAGCGACTAATGAAAAACTGTTTTTT.

The rearrangement uses TRBV7-2 and TRBJ1-1, with 8 bases aligning to TRBD1. Germline trimming cut 4 bases from V and 1 base from J; bases unmatched to any gene: 5. Germline V gene lookup returns CDR1 SGHTA and CDR2 FQGNSA. CDR3 length: 15 amino acids. The CDR3 DNA is TGTGCCAGCAGCTCGGACAGGGCTAAGAACACTGAAGCTTTCTTT. This encodes CASSSDRAKNTEAFF.

V gene TRBV5-4 combines with J gene TRBJ2-5; no definite D call. CDR1 SGHNT and CDR2 YYREEE come from the germline V gene (reference sequence). The CDR3 covers 12 residues. V lost 4 bases and J 0 bases, leaving 4 bases between the germline ends. CDR3: CASSRYQETQYF. The CDR3 nucleotides read TGTGCCAGCAGCCGGTACCAAGAGACCCAGTACTTC.

V and J are TRBV28 and TRBJ2-7, with TRBD2 matching 11 bases. Trimming took 5 bases from V and 2 from J; bases not matched to a gene: 8. This CDR3 is 16 amino acids long. Looked up from germline, CDR1 is MDHEN and CDR2 is SYDVKM. The CDR3 spells CASSPLAGGRAYEQYF. The CDR3 DNA follows: TGTGCCAGCAGTCCCTTAGCGGGGGGGAGGGCCTACGAGCAGTACTTC. Full variable domain (outside the CDR3, taken from reference TRBV28 and TRBJ2-7): DVKVTQSSRYLVKRTGEKVFLECVQDMDHENMFWYRQDPGLGLRLIYFSYDVKMKEKGDIPEGYSVSREKKERFSLILESASTNQTSMYLCASSPLAGGRAYEQYFGPGTRLTVT.